The next 5 T cell receptor beta chains were all read from a single sample in a study of cytomegalovirus exposure and HLA in healthy donors. 13 Jbeta primers and 60 Vbeta primers were used for the PCR. TCRdb keeps only in-frame clones here, not all; method: immunoSEQ multiplex PCR. The sample lists about 140,000 clones; about four fifths were seen once. Specimen: PBMCs. Every receptor here comes from a man aged 40-49 years in good health and CMV-seronegative.

CDR3 in DNA: TGTGCCAGCAGCCCGCCCAGGGCCCCGAACACTGAAGCTTTCTTT. Translating it yields CASSPPRAPNTEAFF. This rearrangement joins TRBV11-2 to TRBJ1-1, with D perhaps TRBD1 (5 bases). The CDR3 consists of 15 residues. Trimming took 5 bases from V and 1 from J, leaving 14 bases between them. Germline CDR1 reads SGHAT; CDR2 reads FQNNGV.

V gene TRBV5-1 combines with J gene TRBJ2-5, with TRBD1 matching over 8 bases. J gave up 2 bases and V 5 bases, and 5 bases lay outside the gene matches. This CDR3 has 14 amino acids. CDR1 is SGHRS, CDR2 YFSETQ, per germline. CDR3 nucleotide sequence: TGCGCCAGCAGACAGCGGACAGGGCAAGAGACCCAGTACTTC. Amino acids: CASRQRTGQETQYF.

The J gene is TRBJ2-7, the V gene TRBV14, with a possible D match to TRBD1 (6 bases). The CDR3 runs 14 residues. V lost 3 bases and J 3 bases, leaving 12 bases between the germline ends. Germline assignment: CDR1 SGHDN and CDR2 FVKESK. The CDR3: CASSQTGLFYEQYF. DNA for the CDR3: TGTGCCAGCAGCCAGACAGGACTCTTCTACGAGCAGTACTTC.

The genes are TRBV5-1 and TRBJ2-7; 10 nucleotides align to TRBD1. The CDR3 extends over 15 amino acids. Germline-derived CDR1 and CDR2 are SGHRS and YFSETQ. The V gene end was trimmed by 4 bases and the J gene end by 2 bases; junction bases not matched to a gene: 6. CDR3 protein: CASSLPGQGTYEQYF. The CDR3, as DNA: TGCGCCAGCAGCCTACCGGGACAGGGGACCTACGAGCAGTACTTC.

This chain joins TRBV9 and TRBJ1-3, with D possibly being TRBD1 (5 bases). Germline V gene sequence: CDR1 SGDLS, CDR2 YYNGEE. Trimming removed 3 bases from V and 2 bases from J, with 12 bases in between. The CDR3 consists of 15 residues. Here the CDR3 reads CASSALLGPGNTIYF. The DNA of the CDR3 is TGTGCCAGCAGCGCCCTTTTGGGGCCTGGAAACACCATATATTTT.